In this sample, the clone carrying this T cell receptor beta chain turned up a few times. The antigen is not known. Prepared TCR beta cDNA libraries contained unique molecular identifiers. T cells numbering about 0.85 to 11 million yielded cDNA molecules that totaled roughly 500,000. TCRdb called the PCR reads again in MiXCR, with one record for every CDR3 protein. The sample records more than 450,000 distinct CDR3 sequences, about a third being singletons. This sample is part of a study of post-analysis software for immune sequencing data. Overall study context: The cohort encompassed relapsing-remitting, secondary progressive and progressive-relapsing multiple sclerosis disease courses. Study-level findings and limits: Multiple sclerosis was associated with a significant reduction in normalized Chao1 diversity relative to controls. Clustering by F measure revealed strong co-clustering among samples prepared together in one batch.

The TCR originated in a girl aged 2 to 17 with multiple sclerosis. The sequenced sample was blood.

The CDR3 DNA reads as TGCGCCAGCAGCTTGGCGGGGGTGTGGGAGCAGTACTTC. Encoded protein: CASSLAGVWEQYF. The chain recombines TRBV5-1 with TRBJ2-5; maybe TRBD2 (6 bases). With 0 bases removed from V and 11 bases from J, the gap between germline ends came to 14 bases. The CDR3 extends over 13 amino acids. From germline, CDR1 is SGHRS and CDR2 YFSETQ.